This TCR beta chain appears in the sequencing data of a study of metastatic and nonmetastatic thyroid tumors. Overall study: Patients with malignant and benign thyroid disease provided blood and tumor or nodule tissue, whose repertoires were compared. Whole-study findings and limits: Across blood and tumor, TCR beta diversity in malignant thyroid tumors was reportedly significantly higher than in benign nodules.

Per the original methods: Researchers built a distant-metastasis classifier for papillary thyroid cancer that drew on CDR3 differences across clinicopathological groups. TCRdb reanalyzed the PCR reads via MiXCR. The V and J calls were not made by the authors but by TCRdb's processing. The sample lists some 90,000 clones; less than 10% were seen once. Looked up from germline, CDR1 is MNHNS and CDR2 is SASEGT. The V and J ends lost 0 bases and 3 bases respectively, with 3 bases between them. CDR3 size: 12 residues. Every patient was untreated before thyroid surgery. Details on this clone: The antigen is unknown.

V usage is TRBV6-1 and J usage is TRBJ2-7; no clear D. The origin of this receptor is a female donor with papillary thyroid cancer or a benign thyroid nodule (not recorded which). Some clones in this sample may be carry-over from other donors' samples. Sample: blood. The CDR3 DNA reads as TGTGCCAGCAGTGAAGCTTACTACGAGCAGTACTTC. Translation gives CASSEAYYEQYF.